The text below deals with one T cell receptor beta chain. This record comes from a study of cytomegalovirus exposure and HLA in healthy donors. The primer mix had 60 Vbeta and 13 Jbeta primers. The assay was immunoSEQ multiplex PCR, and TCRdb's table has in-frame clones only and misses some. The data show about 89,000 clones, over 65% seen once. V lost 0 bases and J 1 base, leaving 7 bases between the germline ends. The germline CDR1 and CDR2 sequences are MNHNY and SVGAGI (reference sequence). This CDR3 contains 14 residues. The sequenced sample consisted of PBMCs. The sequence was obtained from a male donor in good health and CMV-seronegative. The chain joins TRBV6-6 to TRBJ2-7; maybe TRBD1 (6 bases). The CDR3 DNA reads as TGTGCCAGCAGTTACTCCGGACAGTCCTACGAGCAGTACTTC. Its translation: CASSYSGQSYEQYF.